A single sample is the source of the 20 T cell receptor beta chains below, sequenced in a study of technical replicates of blood from several donors. Generated by immunoSEQ multiplex PCR, the TCRdb table keeps only in-frame clones and is missing some. The sample lists about 73,000 clones, 93% occurring once. The sequencing sample was made of T cells isolated from PBMCs. The receptors here all came from a human donor in good health.

This clone was counted a single time. The rearrangement joins TRBV5-4 to TRBJ2-7; D might be TRBD1 (5 bases). Trimming stripped 4 bases from V and 0 bases from J, with 17 bases between. The CDR3 is 16 residues long. CDR1 and CDR2 (germline): SGHNT, YYREEE (reference sequence). The CDR3 DNA sequence: TGTGCCAGCAGCCGACATGGGGCTTCGAGCTCCTACGAGCAGTACTTC. Translation gives CASSRHGASSSYEQYF.

The chain uses TRBV10-3 and TRBJ2-7, with TRBD1 identical over 7 bases. The CDR3 covers 16 residues. J was trimmed by 5 bases and V by 6 bases; bases with no gene match: 16. Germline CDR1 reads ENHRY; CDR2 reads SYGVKD. The CDR3 is CAIRGTEDRGRNEQYF. DNA for the CDR3: TGTGCCATCAGAGGGACAGAGGACCGCGGCAGGAACGAGCAGTACTTC.

The chain is built from TRBV5-4 and TRBJ2-7; D is perhaps TRBD1 (5 bases). V was shortened by 9 bases and J by 3 bases, with 19 bases between the two germline ends. Germline loops: CDR1 SGHNT, CDR2 YYREEE (reference sequence). This CDR3 contains 14 residues. CDR3 sequence: CATTLGQGLYEQYF. The CDR3 nucleotides read TGTGCCACCACACTGGGGCAGGGTCTCTACGAGCAGTACTTC.

J is TRBJ1-1 and V is TRBV4-1; TRBD1 aligns across 7 bases. V was pared by 4 bases and J by 1 base, with 3 bases of the junction left unmatched. This CDR3 has 14 residues. CDR1 is MGHRA and CDR2 is YSYEKL in the germline V gene. The CDR3 nucleotides are TGCGCCAGCAGCCTGAGACAGGGGAACACTGAAGCTTTCTTT. It specifies CASSLRQGNTEAFF.

The genes are TRBV18 and TRBJ2-7, with D possibly matching TRBD1 (5 bases). Trimming removed 6 bases from V and 0 bases from J, with 9 bases in between. The CDR3 consists of 13 residues. Germline loops: CDR1 KGHSH, CDR2 LQKENI. The chain's CDR3 is CASSRQNSYEQYF. In nucleotides, the CDR3 is TGTGCCAGCTCCCGACAGAACTCCTACGAGCAGTACTTC.

This chain uses TRBV7-3 with TRBJ1-1; D is ambiguous. V was shortened by 3 bases and J by 4 bases, with 9 bases between the two germline ends. This CDR3 has 13 residues. Germline-derived CDR1 and CDR2 are SGHTA and FQGTGA. CDR3: CASSLQGGTEAFF. As DNA, the CDR3 is TGTGCCAGCAGCTTGCAAGGAGGCACTGAAGCTTTCTTT.

The CDR3 sequence is CASGPMGQPGGEQYF. CDR3 DNA: TGCGCCAGCGGACCAATGGGACAGCCTGGGGGCGAGCAGTACTTC. The chain links TRBV10-1 to TRBJ2-7; 7 positions agree with TRBD1. Losses at the gene ends were 8 bases for V and 6 bases for J; bases not matched to a gene: 16. The CDR3 is made up of 15 amino acids. The germline gives CDR1 WNHNN, CDR2 SYGVQD (reference sequence).

The rearrangement uses TRBV10-2 and TRBJ1-5, with 8 positions matching TRBD1. This CDR3 is 13 amino acids long. Unmatched junction bases numbered 4, after V lost 10 bases and J lost 2 bases. Germline V gene sequence: CDR1 WSHSY, CDR2 SAAADI. The CDR3 DNA sequence: TGCGCCACCCGGACAGGGCGCAATCAGCCCCAGCATTTT. Translating gives CATRTGRNQPQHF.

This chain uses TRBV6-1 with TRBJ1-2; D might be TRBD1 (5 bases). Germline V gene sequence: CDR1 MNHNS, CDR2 SASEGT. Trimming stripped 2 bases from V and 0 bases from J, with 7 bases between. This CDR3 has 14 amino acids. This chain's CDR3 is CASSETRANYGYTF. The CDR3, as DNA: TGTGCCAGCAGTGAAACCAGGGCTAACTATGGCTACACCTTC.

The chain is built from TRBV27 and TRBJ2-7, with a weak D call TRBD1 (6 bases). The CDR3 is 13 amino acids. In germline, CDR1 is MNHEY, CDR2 SMNVEV (reference sequence). The V and J ends lost 8 bases and 6 bases respectively, with 17 bases between them. CDR3 region: CASGLREGGEQYF. The DNA for the CDR3 is TGTGCCAGCGGACTCAGAGAAGGGGGCGAGCAGTACTTC.

This sequence joins TRBV13 and TRBJ2-2; 7 nucleotides align to TRBD2. The CDR3 runs to 14 residues. Germline V CDR1 and CDR2: PRHDT, FYEKMQ (reference sequence). V lost 8 bases, J lost 0 bases, and 3 bases stayed unmatched. Here the CDR3 DNA reads TGTGCCAGCTCTAGCGGAACGAACACCGGGGAGCTGTTTTTT. Translating it yields CASSSGTNTGELFF.

The chain is built from TRBV10-3 and TRBJ1-3; 8 positions agree with TRBD1. The CDR3 runs to 17 residues. V lost 1 base to trimming and J lost 1 base; unmatched junction nucleotides: 6. The germline CDR1 and CDR2 sequences are ENHRY and SYGVKD. The CDR3 region has the DNA TGTGCCATCAGTGAGTTGGGACAGGCAACTTCTGGAAACACCATATATTTT. This sequence encodes CAISELGQATSGNTIYF.

The chain carries TRBV7-9 and TRBJ2-3; a weak D match, TRBD2 (6 bases). V was shortened by 1 base and J by 2 bases, with 7 bases between the two germline ends. There are 14 residues in the CDR3. CDR1 is SEHNR, CDR2 FQNEAQ, per germline (reference sequence). The CDR3 sequence is CASSLGGNTDTQYF. The CDR3 bases are TGTGCCAGCAGCTTAGGCGGGAACACAGATACGCAGTATTTT.

The chain couples TRBV7-6 to TRBJ2-1; D might be TRBD2 (5 bases). Trimming removed 4 bases at V and 8 bases at J, with 9 bases between. Germline V gene sequence: CDR1 SGHVS, CDR2 FNYEAQ. The length of the CDR3 is 12 residues. CDR3 nucleotides: TGTGCCAGCAGCTCTCTCGGGGATGAGCAGTTCTTC. Protein: CASSSLGDEQFF.

CDR3 bases: TGTGCCAGCAGTGAAATGGGGGGGGCAGGTCAGCCCCAGCATTTT. This codes for CASSEMGGAGQPQHF. The chain links TRBV6-1 to TRBJ1-5; D is perhaps TRBD1 (6 bases). Germline V gene sequence: CDR1 MNHNS, CDR2 SASEGT. V was cut by 2 bases and J by 6 bases, with 14 bases left in between. The CDR3 totals 15 residues.

The rearrangement joins TRBV28 to TRBJ2-7; possibly TRBD2 for D (6 bases). The ends were cut back, 6 bases at V and 2 bases at J, with 14 bases in the middle. CDR3 length equals 14 residues. Looked up from germline, CDR1 is MDHEN and CDR2 is SYDVKM. DNA for the CDR3: TGTGCCAGCAGCCCCGTCGGGGGACCCTACGAGCAGTACTTC. This gives the protein CASSPVGGPYEQYF.

The V gene is TRBV19, the J gene TRBJ1-2; the D is unclear. The CDR3 is 14 amino acids. Trimming shortened V by 7 bases and J by 4 bases, and 16 bases separated the two germline ends. The germline gives CDR1 LNHDA, CDR2 SQIVND (reference sequence). This chain's CDR3 is CASTEATYSYGYTF. In DNA, the CDR3 is TGTGCCAGTACGGAGGCGACATACTCCTATGGCTACACCTTC. The full variable domain, its missing parts supplied by reference TRBV19 and TRBJ1-2, is DGGITQSPKYLFRKEGQNVTLSCEQNLNHDAMYWYRQDPGQGLRLIYYSQIVNDFQKGDIAEGYSVSREKKESFPLTVTSAQKNPTAFYLCASTEATYSYGYTFGSGTRLTVV.

This chain connects TRBV4-2 to TRBJ1-2; D is possibly TRBD1 (6 bases). The CDR3 runs to 17 residues. With 0 bases removed from V and 4 bases from J, the gap between germline ends came to 18 bases. CDR1 is LGHNA and CDR2 is YNFKEQ in the germline V gene. For the CDR3, the DNA is TGTGCCAGCAGCCAAGATAAAAAACAGGGCGAAATCTATGGCTACACCTTC. Translating it yields CASSQDKKQGEIYGYTF.

The CDR3 protein is CASSSSGEFYNEQFF. Here the CDR3 DNA reads TGTGCCAGCAGCTCAAGCGGGGAGTTCTACAATGAGCAGTTCTTC. The V and J genes are TRBV11-3 and TRBJ2-1, with 7 bases lining up with TRBD2. Germline CDR1 SGHNT, CDR2 YENEEA. With 4 bases clipped from V and 3 bases from J, the junction kept 6 bases outside the gene matches. The length of the CDR3 is 15 residues.

The J gene is TRBJ1-2, the V gene TRBV19; 8 bases agree with TRBD1. After removal of 5 bases from V and 8 bases from J, the junction contained 16 bases not matched to a gene. Germline V gene sequence: CDR1 LNHDA, CDR2 SQIVND (reference sequence). The CDR3 length is 16 residues. The DNA of the CDR3 is TGTGCCAGTAGTCTACGTTCGGGACAGGCCCATTGGGGCTACACCTTC. Its protein product is CASSLRSGQAHWGYTF.